One T cell receptor beta chain is described in this entry. These data belong to a study of blood T cell repertoires in COVID-19. Turning to the study itself: Donors in the United States, Italy and Spain gave samples during acute or convalescent COVID-19.

This CDR3 region has 15 residues. CDR1 is SNHLY and CDR2 is FYNNEI in the germline V gene. Trimming cost V 6 bases and J 1 base; bases outside gene matches: 6. In the study's own analysis: It was from reference gene primer amplification that nucleated cell counts were estimated. Sequenced by immunoSEQ multiplex PCR; TCRdb stores in-frame clones only, minus some. The V and J calls and clone size were taken over from that table, and D and trimming were inferred from the DNA. Of 250,000 or so clones listed, about 68% are singletons. The chain recombines TRBV2 with TRBJ1-5; the match to TRBD1 covers 7 bases. The sequenced sample was peripheral blood. The clonotype comes from a woman aged 80 or over with acute or convalescent COVID-19. The CDR3 spells CASSGGQRSNQPQHF. CDR3 nucleotides: TGTGCCAGCAGCGGGGGACAGAGGAGCAATCAGCCCCAGCATTTT. The variable domain in full, completed from reference TRBV2 and TRBJ1-5, reads EPEVTQTPSHQVTQMGQEVILRCVPISNHLYFYWYRQILGQKVEFLVSFYNNEISEKSEIFDDQFSVERPDGSNFTLKIRSTKLEDSAMYFCASSGGQRSNQPQHFGDGTRLSIL.